The table lists the clone carrying this T cell receptor (beta chain) with a few counts. This sample was taken from a study of metastatic and nonmetastatic thyroid tumors. V was pared by 2 bases and J by 3 bases, with 10 bases of the junction left unmatched. Per germline, CDR1 MNHNS and CDR2 SASEGT. There are 17 residues in the CDR3. TCRdb re-analyzed the PCR reads through MiXCR. The sample carries some 7,400 clones, under 30% recorded once. No patient had received any treatment before thyroid surgery. The chain joins TRBV6-1 to TRBJ1-5; 7 bases are shared with TRBD1. This clonotype originated in a male donor with papillary thyroid cancer or a benign thyroid nodule (not recorded which). Some clones in this sample may be carry-over from other donors' samples. The sequenced sample consisted of adjacent normal tissue. The CDR3 DNA reads TGTGCCAGCAGTGAATCAGGGGACAGAGGTTACAATCAGCCCCAGCATTTT. It yields the protein CASSESGDRGYNQPQHF.